Shown below are 4 T cell receptor beta chains from a single sample sequenced in a study of early T cells in non-severe SARS-CoV-2 infection. TCRdb re-called the 5' RACE reads through MiXCR, storing one row per CDR3 protein. This sample has approximately 70,000 distinct CDR3 sequences, with about an eighth found just once. Sequenced material: whole blood. The receptor set was obtained from an adult who was a healthcare worker with PCR-confirmed SARS-CoV-2 infection or an uninfected control (not recorded which).

This chain links TRBV29-1 with TRBJ2-5; a possible D gene is TRBD1 (7 bases). The V and J ends lost 4 bases and 6 bases respectively, with 15 bases between them. The V gene's germline CDR1 is SQVTM and CDR2 ANQGSEA. The CDR3 is made up of 13 amino acids. The CDR3 sequence is CSVGGRGEQTQYF. The CDR3 region has the DNA TGCAGCGTTGGGGGCAGGGGGGAACAGACCCAGTACTTC.

This clonotype has a count of ten or more. The chain carries TRBV6-5 and TRBJ1-4; 7 bases are shared with TRBD1. The CDR3 extends over 15 amino acids. Germline V gene sequence: CDR1 MNHEY, CDR2 SVGAGI. The J segment lost 8 bases and the V segment lost 4 bases, leaving 10 bases of the junction unmatched. The CDR3 here is CASSSTHGQDEKLFF. The CDR3 nucleotides read TGTGCCAGCAGTTCCACCCATGGACAGGACGAAAAACTGTTTTTT.

There are a few counts of this clonotype. The V gene is TRBV30, the J gene TRBJ1-1, with D possibly being TRBD1 (5 bases). Germline values: CDR1 GTSNPN, CDR2 SVGIG (reference sequence). V dropped 0 bases and J dropped 4 bases, with 9 bases sitting between them. CDR3 length: 13 amino acids. The CDR3 loop reads CAWSVQGATEAFF. CDR3 nucleotide sequence: TGTGCCTGGAGTGTCCAGGGAGCCACTGAAGCTTTCTTT.

The chain has TRBV7-9 and TRBJ2-3; possible D gene TRBD2, 5 bases. The CDR3 extends over 15 amino acids. Germline values: CDR1 SEHNR, CDR2 FQNEAQ (reference sequence). The V end lost 1 base, the J end lost 2 bases, and 10 bases lay between the germline ends. CDR3 sequence: CASSLDGGDTDTQYF. CDR3 coding DNA: TGTGCCAGCAGCTTAGATGGAGGAGACACAGATACGCAGTATTTT.